This TCR beta chain was sequenced for a study of early T cells in non-severe SARS-CoV-2 infection. Study overall: Bulk RNA taken from unsorted whole blood was sequenced, leaving chains unpaired.

A single record per CDR3 protein comes from TCRdb applying MiXCR to the 5' RACE reads. The sample shows fewer than 65,000 distinct CDR3 sequences, approximately 9.7% of them seen only once. V was clipped by 6 bases and J by 4 bases; unmatched bases: 12. Per germline, CDR1 SGHTA and CDR2 FQGNSA. The CDR3 is made up of 16 amino acids. This chain connects TRBV7-2 to TRBJ1-1; 9 positions agree with TRBD1. The source of this sequence is an adult who was a healthcare worker with PCR-confirmed SARS-CoV-2 infection or an uninfected control (not recorded which). The sample consisted of whole blood. This chain's CDR3 is CASRLTGTGRATEAFF. The CDR3 coding sequence is TGTGCCAGCAGACTTACCGGGACAGGGAGGGCCACTGAAGCTTTCTTT. Complete variable domain (other parts from reference TRBV7-2 and TRBJ1-1): GAGVSQSPSNKVTEKGKDVELRCDPISGHTALYWYRQSLGQGLEFLIYFQGNSAPDKSGLPSDRFSAERTGGSVSTLTIQRTQQEDSAVYLCASRLTGTGRATEAFFGQGTRLTVV.